The clone carrying this T cell receptor (beta chain) was seen at least ten times. Its antigen is undetermined. The CDR3 is made up of 15 amino acids. V lost 0 bases, J lost 4 bases, and 11 bases lay in between. Germline CDR1 SGHRS, CDR2 YFSETQ. This sample was taken from a study of T cells after yellow fever vaccination. The authors made TCR cDNA by 5'RACE template switching, adding a universal primer site and UMIs. TCRdb reanalysed the 5' RACE reads using MiXCR and keeps one entry per CDR3 protein. This sample carries tens of thousands of distinct CDR3 sequences, roughly 7.4% of them seen once, and the ten largest clones take 30% to 45%. Regarding the study as a whole: Detected again after the booster were most primary-vaccination clones, at 96% CD4 and around 91% CD8.

This chain links TRBV5-1 with TRBJ2-1; maybe TRBD2 (6 bases). The clonotype comes from a man younger than 40 who received the YFV17D yellow fever vaccine. Sequencing used CD8+ T cells sorted from PBMCs, obtained 15 days after the yellow fever booster vaccination. CDR3 residues: CASSLESGGYNEQFF. CDR3 DNA sequence: TGCGCCAGCAGCTTGGAGTCCGGGGGATACAATGAGCAGTTCTTC.